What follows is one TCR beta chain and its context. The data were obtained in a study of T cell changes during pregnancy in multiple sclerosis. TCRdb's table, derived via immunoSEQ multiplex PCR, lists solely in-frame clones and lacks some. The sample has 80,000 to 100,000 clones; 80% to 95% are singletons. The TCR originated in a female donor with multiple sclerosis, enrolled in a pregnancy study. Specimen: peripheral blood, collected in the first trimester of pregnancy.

The CDR3 sequence: CASSLAEAGDDNEQFF. DNA of the CDR3: TGTGCCAGCAGCTTAGCAGAGGCAGGGGACGACAATGAGCAGTTCTTC. This rearrangement joins TRBV7-9 to TRBJ2-1, with D perhaps matching TRBD1 (6 bases). The CDR3 consists of 16 residues. Germline V gives CDR1 SEHNR, CDR2 FQNEAQ (reference sequence). V was pared by 0 bases and J by 5 bases, with 14 bases between.